This TCR beta chain was sequenced during a study of T cell repertoires in ileal Crohn's disease. About the research overall: All patients had surgery for stricturing (61%) or penetrating (around 39%) disease.

On this clone itself: Antigen specificity is unknown.

The germline V and J ends were trimmed by 7 bases and 4 bases, with 13 bases remaining between them. Per the germline V gene, CDR1 is SNHLY and CDR2 is FYNNEI. The CDR3 has 14 amino acids. Study-wide results and limits: High-frequency clones were more common in sorted CD8 than CD4 cells.

TCRB immunosequencing input was approximately 450 nanograms of biopsy DNA per sample. Some clones are missing from TCRdb's copy, which holds only in-frame ones; the method was immunoSEQ multiplex PCR. The sample comprises 6,000 to 8,000 clones, 80% to 95% of which are singletons, and 1.6% rests with the top ten. This chain connects TRBV2 to TRBJ2-2, with D maybe TRBD2 (6 bases). The sample consisted of ileal tissue. The TCR originated in an adult with Crohn's disease. CDR3 coding DNA: TGTGCCAGCAATAAGCGGGTGATCACCGGGGAGCTGTTTTTT. Protein: CASNKRVITGELFF.